Each of the 8 T cell receptor beta chains below was sequenced from the same sample in a study of beta chain features in type 1 diabetes. For these receptors, no antigen is known. Of the isolated RNA, all was reverse transcribed, and so the sequenced material was expressed TCRB transcripts. Sequenced by immunoSEQ multiplex PCR; TCRdb stores in-frame clones only, minus some. The data contain approximately 170,000 clones, 6% to 9% of them singletons. Regarding the study as a whole: Among patients with Type 1 diabetes, TCRB CDR3s were moderately but significantly shorter in every one of the four CD4+ subsets.

Specimen: central memory CD4+ T cells from blood. These receptors all stem from a man aged 18-30 years with type 1 diabetes.

This clone was counted a few times. The chain employs TRBV2 and TRBJ2-3; D perhaps matches TRBD2 (5 bases). The CDR3 has 13 amino acids. Germline assignment: CDR1 SNHLY and CDR2 FYNNEI. The V gene lost 4 bases and the J gene lost 4 bases, with 9 bases spanning the gap. CDR3 protein: CASSGLASDTQYF. The CDR3 DNA sequence: TGTGCCAGCAGTGGGCTAGCCTCAGATACGCAGTATTTT.

The chain uses TRBV6-4 and TRBJ1-1; D gene unclear. CDR1 and CDR2 from the germline V gene are MRHNA and SNTAGT. V was shortened by 2 bases and J by 0 bases, with 7 bases between the two germline ends. This CDR3 contains 14 residues. This CDR3 reads CASSDDTVNTEAFF. CDR3 DNA: TGTGCCAGCAGTGACGACACAGTGAACACTGAAGCTTTCTTT.

J is TRBJ2-1 and V is TRBV2; D may be TRBD2 (7 bases). The CDR3 contains 15 residues. The ends were cut back, 5 bases at V and 2 bases at J, with 13 bases in the middle. Germline values: CDR1 SNHLY, CDR2 FYNNEI. CDR3: CASSQDGGPYNEQFF. For the CDR3, the DNA is TGTGCCAGCAGTCAGGACGGGGGGCCCTACAATGAGCAGTTCTTC.

The V gene is TRBV5-6, the J gene TRBJ2-3; no clear D. Looked up from germline, CDR1 is SGHDT and CDR2 is YYEEEE. The germline V and J ends were trimmed by 4 bases and 1 base, with 10 bases remaining between them. The CDR3 runs 14 residues. The CDR3: CASSQMAGTDTQYF. For the CDR3, the DNA is TGTGCCAGCAGCCAAATGGCCGGCACAGATACGCAGTATTTT.

This clone was observed a handful of times. The chain combines TRBV2 with TRBJ2-1; D is possibly TRBD2 (5 bases). CDR1 and CDR2 from the germline V gene are SNHLY and FYNNEI. V was pared by 3 bases and J by 10 bases, with 19 bases between. The CDR3 contains 15 residues. CDR3 region: CASSDLMQIPGEQFF. The CDR3 region has the DNA TGTGCCAGCAGTGATCTGATGCAGATCCCGGGGGAGCAGTTCTTC.

The chain joins TRBV7-7 to TRBJ2-5; 8 positions match TRBD1. CDR1 SSHAT and CDR2 FNYEAQ come from the germline V gene (reference sequence). The CDR3 is 14 residues long. V trimming: 5 bases; J trimming: 0 bases; junction bases outside the gene matches: 2. DNA of the CDR3: TGTGCCAGCAGCCCGACAGGGGACCAAGAGACCCAGTACTTC. Translating gives CASSPTGDQETQYF.

About this clone itself: The same CDR3 can be traced to other DNA sequences in this sample. The gene calls are TRBV2 and TRBJ2-6, with D maybe TRBD2 (5 bases). Germline V gene sequence: CDR1 SNHLY, CDR2 FYNNEI. The V gene lost 5 bases and the J gene lost 0 bases, with 11 bases spanning the gap. The CDR3 totals 16 residues. The CDR3 DNA reads as TGTGCCAGCAGTTGGACGGGAAGCTCTGGGGCCAACGTCCTGACTTTC. It is translated as CASSWTGSSGANVLTF.

This clone was seen more than once but under ten times. The V and J genes are TRBV28 and TRBJ1-2; D is unresolved. The CDR3 runs to 13 residues. CDR1 and CDR2 (germline): MDHEN, SYDVKM. The ends were cut back, 4 bases at V and 8 bases at J, with 14 bases in the middle. This CDR3 reads CASSSHDNRGYTF. The CDR3 coding sequence is TGTGCCAGCAGTTCCCACGACAATCGGGGCTACACCTTC.